A single sample gave rise to the 13 T cell receptor beta chains below, sequenced in a study of Ad26.COV2.S vaccination and SARS-CoV-2 variants. The data were produced by immunoSEQ multiplex PCR, yet TCRdb's version contains in-frame clones alone and is incomplete. The repertoire holds around 340,000 clones, with 88% as singletons. As to treatment: some 20 received Ad26.COV2.S at low or high dose, single or two shots; about 5 received placebo; per-sample allocation not given. Sample collection was performed on day 63 after the first vaccine or placebo injection. The source was peripheral blood, collected in a trial of Ad26.COV2.S vaccine versus placebo. The receptors originated from a person aged 18-65 years who received the Ad26.COV2.S COVID-19 vaccine or a placebo.

The chain is built from TRBV4-3 and TRBJ2-7; D may be TRBD1 (5 bases). V lost 3 bases and J lost 7, with 10 bases in between. The germline gives CDR1 LGHNA, CDR2 YSLEER. The CDR3 is 12 residues long. CDR3 DNA sequence: TGCGCCAGCAGCCAGGGGAACAGGGAGCAGTACTTC. Its protein product is CASSQGNREQYF.

The count of this clone is one. This sequence joins TRBV27 and TRBJ1-6; no reliable D call. The germline V and J ends were trimmed by 0 bases and 0 bases, with 9 bases remaining between them. Germline values: CDR1 MNHEY, CDR2 SMNVEV (reference sequence). The CDR3 covers 17 residues. Written as DNA, the CDR3 is TGTGCCAGCAGTTTATCGTACACGAGCTCCTATAATTCACCCCTCCACTTT. Translating gives CASSLSYTSSYNSPLHF.

This chain joins TRBV15 and TRBJ2-7, with D unclear. The germline V gene encodes CDR1 LNHNV and CDR2 YYDKDF (reference sequence). The CDR3 runs to 13 residues. Between the trimmed V and J ends, which lost 0 bases and 5 bases, there was a span of 8 bases. The CDR3 here is CATSRDTGNEQYF. As DNA, the CDR3 is TGTGCCACCAGCAGAGATACCGGTAACGAGCAGTACTTC.

The chain couples TRBV4-2 to TRBJ1-2; tentative D call: TRBD1 (5 bases). Trimming removed 0 bases at V and 8 bases at J, with 13 bases between. The length of the CDR3 is 14 residues. CDR1 LGHNA and CDR2 YNFKEQ come from the germline V gene. CDR3 amino acids: CASSQDGASWGYTF. For the CDR3, the DNA is TGTGCCAGCAGCCAAGATGGGGCGTCATGGGGCTACACCTTC.

This chain uses TRBV6-5 with TRBJ1-4; D may be TRBD1 (5 bases). Trimming pared 8 bases from V and 1 base from J, leaving 14 bases between. The CDR3 is 15 amino acids. Germline V gene lookup returns CDR1 MNHEY and CDR2 SVGAGI. CDR3 in amino acids: CASGGATETNEKLFF. The CDR3 DNA reads TGTGCCAGCGGGGGAGCGACAGAAACTAATGAAAAACTGTTTTTT.

The rearrangement uses TRBV27 and TRBJ1-4; D not certain. The CDR3 loop spans 15 amino acids. Germline V gene sequence: CDR1 MNHEY, CDR2 SMNVEV (reference sequence). V was shortened by 5 bases and J by 5 bases, with 15 bases between the two germline ends. CDR3 in DNA: TGTGCCAGCAGTAGCTACTCCTACCAGAATGAAAAACTGTTTTTT. This translates into CASSSYSYQNEKLFF.

This rearrangement joins TRBV3-1 (or the pseudogene TRBV3-2) to TRBJ2-2; weak D call: TRBD1 (6 bases). This CDR3 spans 15 amino acids. Germline V gene data show CDR1 as LGHDT and CDR2 as YNNKEL (reference sequence). The ends were cut back, 7 bases at V and 6 bases at J, with 18 bases in the middle. The CDR3 coding sequence is TGTGCCAGCAACCAGGGGCGAGAGAGGGCCGGGGAGCTGTTTTTT. It encodes CASNQGRERAGELFF.

For this clone: Other DNA variants within this sample encode the same CDR3. The CDR3 region has the DNA TGTGCCTGGAGCCTGCGGGGCACTGAAGCTTTCTTT. It specifies CAWSLRGTEAFF. The chain uses TRBV30 and TRBJ1-1; unclear D gene. V was shortened by 3 bases and J by 4 bases, with 9 bases between the two germline ends. The length of the CDR3 is 12 residues. CDR1 GTSNPN and CDR2 SVGIG come from the germline V gene (reference sequence).

A single count supports this clone. The rearrangement uses TRBV11-3 and TRBJ2-1, with 7 bases aligning to TRBD1. CDR3 length: 14 amino acids. Germline V CDR1 and CDR2: SGHNT, YENEEA. V lost 5 bases, J lost 3 bases, and 4 bases stayed unmatched. CDR3 in amino acids: CASSPGTVYNEQFF. The CDR3 coding sequence is TGTGCCAGCAGCCCCGGGACAGTCTACAATGAGCAGTTCTTC.

V is TRBV5-6 and J is TRBJ2-2; maybe TRBD1 (5 bases). Deletions cut 0 bases from V and 6 bases from J, with 15 bases between. Germline V gene sequence: CDR1 SGHDT, CDR2 YYEEEE. There are 16 residues in the CDR3. The DNA for the CDR3 is TGTGCCAGCAGCTTGGAACAGGTTCTATTTTCCGGGGAGCTGTTTTTT. Translated: CASSLEQVLFSGELFF.

J is TRBJ1-6 and V is TRBV14; 7 bases are a match to TRBD1. CDR1 SGHDN and CDR2 FVKESK come from the germline V gene. The CDR3 consists of 14 residues. V gave up 0 bases and J gave up 10 bases; unmatched junction bases: 3. The CDR3 sequence: CASSQEAGGSPLHF. The CDR3 coding sequence is TGTGCCAGCAGCCAAGAGGCAGGGGGGTCACCCCTCCACTTT.

This clone was detected only a few times. The chain recombines TRBV5-1 with TRBJ1-3; 9 bases are shared with TRBD1. From germline, CDR1 is SGHRS and CDR2 YFSETQ. The CDR3 consists of 15 residues. The V and J ends lost 6 bases and 3 bases, in that order; junction bases with no gene match: 7. The CDR3 region is CASNPGQGLGNTIYF. The CDR3 DNA sequence: TGCGCCAGCAATCCGGGACAGGGCCTTGGAAACACCATATATTTT.

The chain employs TRBV28 and TRBJ1-2; D is possibly TRBD1 (6 bases). The length of the CDR3 is 10 residues. CDR1 is MDHEN and CDR2 is SYDVKM in the germline V gene. Here the CDR3 DNA reads TGTGGCACAGGGTCGTATGGCTACACCTTC. This sequence encodes CGTGSYGYTF.